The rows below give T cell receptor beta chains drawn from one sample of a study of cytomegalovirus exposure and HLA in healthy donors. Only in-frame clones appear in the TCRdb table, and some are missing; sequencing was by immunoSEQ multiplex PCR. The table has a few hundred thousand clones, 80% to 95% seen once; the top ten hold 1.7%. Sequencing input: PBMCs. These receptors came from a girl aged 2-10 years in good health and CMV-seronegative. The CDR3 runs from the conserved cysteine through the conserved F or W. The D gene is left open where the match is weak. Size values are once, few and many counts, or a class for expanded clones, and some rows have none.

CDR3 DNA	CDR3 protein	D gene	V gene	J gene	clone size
TGCAGCGTTGAAGAGGCCGGGACAGCGAACTACAATGAGCAGTTCTTC	CSVEEAGTANYNEQFF	TRBD1	TRBV29-1	TRBJ2-1	.
TGTGCCTCGCTAAGGCGGGACCCCTCACCAATTTCACCCCTCCACTTT	CASLRRDPSPISPLHF	.	TRBV30	TRBJ1-6	.
TGTGCCAGCTCACCACCGGTAGGGAGTCAAGAGACCCAGTACTTC	CASSPPVGSQETQYF	.	TRBV18	TRBJ2-5	.
TGTGCCAGCAGCCCCCACTACGAGCAGTACTTC	CASSPHYEQYF	.	TRBV13	TRBJ2-7	.
TGTGCCAGCAGCGCCCGGGACAGTATTTATTATGGCTACACCTTC	CASSARDSIYYGYTF	TRBD1	TRBV9	TRBJ1-2	.
TGTGCCAGCAGCACTACAGGGCGCCATGGCTACACCTTC	CASSTTGRHGYTF	.	TRBV28	TRBJ1-2	once
TGTGCCAGCAGTGGCTCGACAGTTAACCCAGGGGAGACCCAGTACTTC	CASSGSTVNPGETQYF	.	TRBV2	TRBJ2-5	.
TGTGCCAGCAGCCTTAGACTAGCGGGGGGACTTTACGAGCAGTACTTC	CASSLRLAGGLYEQYF	TRBD2	TRBV5-5	TRBJ2-7	.
TGTGCCAGCAGCTTAACGAACGGGGAAAAACTGTTTTTT	CASSLTNGEKLFF	.	TRBV7-3	TRBJ1-4	.
TGTGCTAGCAGCCTGGACAGGGGAGGGTACAATGAGCAGTTCTTC	CASSLDRGGYNEQFF	TRBD1	TRBV7-7	TRBJ2-1	.
TGTGCCAGCAGTGAAACCGGGTTTAACTATGGCTACACCTTC	CASSETGFNYGYTF	.	TRBV25-1	TRBJ1-2	.
TGCGCCAGCAGTGAGGACGGACTTCCCGGGACAGGCCGGGATGGCTACACCTTC	CASSEDGLPGTGRDGYTF	TRBD1	TRBV10-2	TRBJ1-2	.
TGTGCCAGCGTCCGGGGTAATGAAAAACTGTTTTTT	CASVRGNEKLFF	.	TRBV28	TRBJ1-4	.
TGTGCCAGCAGCTCGGCAGGGGCGTCAGAGACCCAGTACTTC	CASSSAGASETQYF	.	TRBV5-4	TRBJ2-5	.
TGTGCCAGCAGCTTAATGGCGGTTTGGATCTACGAGCAGTACTTC	CASSLMAVWIYEQYF	.	TRBV7-2	TRBJ2-7	.
TGTGCCAGCAGCCCTTTTGACAGCGGGAGCACTGAAGCTTTCTTT	CASSPFDSGSTEAFF	.	TRBV2	TRBJ1-1	.
TGTGCCAGCAGTGTAGGGGGCTATGGCTACACCTTC	CASSVGGYGYTF	.	TRBV2	TRBJ1-2	.
TGTGCCAGCAGCTCAGGTGGGGTAGCGGGGGGTCCATACAATGAGCAGTTCTTC	CASSSGGVAGGPYNEQFF	TRBD2	TRBV7-9	TRBJ2-1	.
TGTGCCAGCAGTCCCGCCGGGACTGTGAATTCACCCCTCCACTTT	CASSPAGTVNSPLHF	.	TRBV27	TRBJ1-6	.
TGTGCCTGGAGCCTCACCAGGACTAGCGGGAGGGGTGCGAACACCGGGGAGCTGTTTTTT	CAWSLTRTSGRGANTGELFF	TRBD2	TRBV30	TRBJ2-2	.
TGTGCCAGCAGAGCCGGGACAGGGGTTGAAGCTTTCTTT	CASRAGTGVEAFF	TRBD1	TRBV7-9	TRBJ1-1	.
TGCGCCAGCAGCCGCCTATACGGGGCTAGCGGGGGGGCCAAGGCCGAGGAGACCCAGTACTTC	CASSRLYGASGGAKAEETQYF	TRBD2	TRBV4-1	TRBJ2-5	.
TGTGCCAGCAGTGCAAGGGGGGGCTTCGAGCAGTACTTC	CASSARGGFEQYF	.	TRBV6-1	TRBJ2-7	.
TGCGCCAGCAGCCCGGGGGGGGGCACAGATACGCAGTATTTT	CASSPGGGTDTQYF	TRBD2	TRBV5-1	TRBJ2-3	.